This TCR beta chain was identified in a study of blood T cell repertoires in COVID-19. The data were produced by immunoSEQ multiplex PCR, yet TCRdb's version contains in-frame clones alone and is incomplete. The sample has roughly 80,000 clones, approximately 81% seen once. The clonotype originates from a woman aged 55-70 years with acute or convalescent COVID-19. Material: peripheral blood.

CDR3 loop: CASSYSSNRGTEAFF. The CDR3 DNA follows: TGTGCCAGCAGTTACTCGAGTAATCGGGGAACTGAAGCTTTCTTT. The J gene is TRBJ1-1, the V gene TRBV6-5, with unresolved D. This CDR3 contains 15 residues. Germline V lookup: CDR1 MNHEY, CDR2 SVGAGI. V lost 0 bases to trimming and J lost 5 bases, with 13 bases between them.